The clone carrying this T cell receptor (beta chain) showed up just once. This sample was taken from a study of blood T cell repertoires in COVID-19. On the study more broadly: Sources were T cells, B-cell-depleted T cells, or PBMCs; the material itself was cDNA or gDNA.

This table comes from immunoSEQ multiplex PCR, and its TCRdb copy is limited to in-frame clones, with some not included. The table has approximately 210,000 clones, about 85% seen once; the top ten hold around 20%. V gave up 6 bases and J gave up 2 bases; unmatched junction bases: 2. In germline, CDR1 is MNHEY, CDR2 SVGAGI. CDR3 length equals 14 residues. This receptor was identified in a man aged 30 to 45 with active or convalescent COVID-19. V gene TRBV6-5 combines with J gene TRBJ2-3; 10 nucleotides align to TRBD1. Sequences were obtained from peripheral blood. CDR3: CASSRQGATDTQYF. The CDR3 DNA sequence: TGTGCCAGCAGCCGACAGGGGGCCACAGATACGCAGTATTTT.